This TCR beta chain was identified in a study of blood T cell repertoires in COVID-19. In the study overall: Donors in the United States, Italy and Spain gave samples during acute or convalescent COVID-19. Sources were T cells, B-cell-depleted T cells, or PBMCs; the material itself was cDNA or gDNA.

Germline V gives CDR1 ENHRY, CDR2 SYGVKD. There are 14 residues in the CDR3. Trimming removed 3 bases from V and 2 bases from J, with 10 bases in between. In the source study's methods: Amplified reference gene primers provided the basis for estimating nucleated cell counts. TCRdb's table, derived via immunoSEQ multiplex PCR, lists solely in-frame clones and lacks some. The V and J calls and clone size were taken over from that table, and D and trimming were inferred from the DNA. The sample yields about 230,000 clones, about 84% seen once. Sequencing used peripheral blood. The source is an elderly woman with acute or convalescent COVID-19. This rearrangement joins TRBV10-3 to TRBJ2-5; tentatively, D is TRBD2 (6 bases). The CDR3 coding sequence is TGTGCCATCAGTGAACTAGCTCCGCAAGAGACCCAGTACTTC. Amino acid sequence: CAISELAPQETQYF.